The 28 T cell receptor beta chains in this list originate from one sample, sequenced in a study of T cells expressing NK-cell markers. TCRdb reprocessed the 5' RACE reads and reports one entry per CDR3 protein, with no DNA. Recorded here are some 410,000 distinct CDR3 sequences; the top ten clones represent 7.3%. The sample comprised blood T cells: a sorted CD56 or NKG2C T cell subset, CD4+ or CD8+ T cells, or bulk PBMC T cells (not recorded which). All receptors derive from a woman between 18 and 69 years old in good health.

This chain links TRBV27 with TRBJ1-4. Germline CDR1 is MNHEY and CDR2 is SMNVEV (reference sequence). The CDR3 length is 15 residues. CDR3 region: CASSIGPSPREKLFF. Variable domain in full (rest from reference TRBV27 and TRBJ1-4): EAQVTQNPRYLITVTGKKLTVTCSQNMNHEYMSWYRQDPGLGLRQIYYSMNVEVTDKGDVPEGYKVSRKEKRNFPLILESPSPNQTSLYFCASSIGPSPREKLFFGSGTQLSVL.

The chain uses TRBV7-3 and TRBJ2-5; as DNA is missing, the TRBD2 call by TCRdb cannot be tested. Germline lookup yields CDR1 SGHTA and CDR2 FQGTGA. The CDR3 has 16 amino acids. This CDR3 reads CASSFAGRGTKETQYF.

The chain couples TRBV12-3 or TRBV12-4 to TRBJ1-2. There are 14 residues in the CDR3. The CDR3 sequence: CASSFAGGGYGYTF.

The rearrangement links TRBV5-1 to TRBJ2-3. The CDR3 covers 13 residues. CDR1 is SGHRS and CDR2 is YFSETQ in the germline V gene. The CDR3 region is CASNGGGTDTQYF.

The chain combines TRBV28 with TRBJ2-7; the TCRdb D gene call, TRBD1, has no DNA to confirm it. Germline CDR1 is MDHEN and CDR2 is SYDVKM. The CDR3 covers 22 residues. CDR3 amino acids: CASSTRDRGSTSLLADAYEQYF.

The chain uses TRBV5-5 and TRBJ2-3. There are 16 residues in the CDR3. Germline assignment: CDR1 SGHKS and CDR2 YYEKEE (reference sequence). CDR3 amino acids: CASSLPHLSRADTQYF.

The chain couples TRBV9 to TRBJ2-7; TCRdb lists TRBD1, though no DNA is available to test this call. The CDR3 is 15 amino acids. Germline CDR1 and CDR2: SGDLS and YYNGEE. The CDR3 reads CASSVEDIPSYEQYF.

V and J are TRBV9 and TRBJ2-1; TCRdb returns TRBD2, unconfirmable since there is no DNA. In germline, CDR1 is SGDLS, CDR2 YYNGEE. The CDR3 has 13 residues. The CDR3 sequence is CASGSRVGPEQFF.

The chain has TRBV9 and TRBJ2-3. The CDR3 runs to 14 residues. Germline CDR1 and CDR2: SGDLS and YYNGEE. The CDR3 spells CASSSAYDGDTQYF.

The rearrangement joins TRBV12-3 or TRBV12-4 to TRBJ2-1; the TRBD1 assignment by TCRdb is unverifiable without DNA. This CDR3 is built from 14 residues. The CDR3: CAINPRGLYNEQFF.

The chain links TRBV29-1 to TRBJ1-5; the TCRdb call, TRBD1, lacks DNA for checking. Germline V CDR1 and CDR2: SQVTM, ANQGSEA. This CDR3 comprises 13 residues. CDR3 region: CSYQDRDDQPQHF.

The V gene is TRBV30, the J gene TRBJ1-6. The CDR3 spans 14 residues. The germline gives CDR1 GTSNPN, CDR2 SVGIG (reference sequence). The CDR3 region is CAWSGDGDNSPLHF.

The V gene is TRBV5-8, the J gene TRBJ2-2; with no DNA, the TCRdb D assignment of TRBD1 cannot be verified. Per the germline V gene, CDR1 is SGHTS and CDR2 is YDEGEE. The CDR3 runs to 17 residues. The CDR3 sequence is CASSPTRTGLNTGELFF.

The chain has TRBV29-1 and TRBJ1-2. CDR3 length: 13 residues. Germline-derived CDR1 and CDR2 are SQVTM and ANQGSEA. The CDR3 reads CSVANIPNYGYTF. Filled out from reference TRBV29-1 and TRBJ1-2, the complete variable domain reads SAVISQKPSRDICQRGTSLTIQCQVDSQVTMMFWYRQQPGQSLTLIATANQGSEATYESGFVIDKFPISRPNLTFSTLTVSNMSPEDSSIYLCSVANIPNYGYTFGSGTRLTVV.

The chain combines TRBV20-1 with TRBJ2-1; TCRdb picks TRBD2, but there is no DNA to check that call. The length of the CDR3 is 11 residues. The germline V gene encodes CDR1 DFQATT and CDR2 SNEGSKA (reference sequence). The CDR3 is CSATEGNEQFF.

The V gene is TRBV23-1, the J gene TRBJ2-4; the TRBD2 assignment by TCRdb is unverifiable without DNA. TRBV23-1 is reported as an ORF; its role is uncertain. The CDR3 length is 16 residues. The CDR3 spells CASSPPGLAGENIQYF.

The chain is built from TRBV20-1 and TRBJ1-2; TCRdb outputs TRBD1, but without DNA this stays unchecked. Germline V gives CDR1 DFQATT, CDR2 SNEGSKA (reference sequence). This CDR3 comprises 13 residues. The CDR3 here is CSAPATENYGYTF.

This chain links TRBV4-3 with TRBJ2-2. Germline-derived CDR1 and CDR2 are LGHNA and YSLEER. CDR3 length equals 13 residues. The CDR3: CASRGSNTGELFF.

V is TRBV6-5 and J is TRBJ1-6. CDR3 length equals 17 residues. Germline V CDR1 and CDR2: MNHEY, SVGAGI. This chain's CDR3 is CASSYSVSSSYNSPLHF.

The chain employs TRBV4-2 and TRBJ2-7; as DNA is missing, the TRBD2 call by TCRdb cannot be tested. CDR3 length equals 15 residues. Germline V gene sequence: CDR1 LGHNA, CDR2 YNFKEQ. Here the CDR3 reads CASSQETSGMYEQYF.

The chain is built from TRBV5-4 and TRBJ2-5; TCRdb outputs TRBD2, but without DNA this stays unchecked. The germline gives CDR1 SGHNT, CDR2 YYREEE (reference sequence). The CDR3 covers 15 residues. CDR3 amino acids: CASSQPPGEKETQYF.

The V gene is TRBV7-9, the J gene TRBJ2-2; TCRdb's D call, TRBD1, is unchecked because there is no DNA. The length of the CDR3 is 16 residues. Germline CDR1 and CDR2: SEHNR and FQNEAQ (reference sequence). CDR3 loop: CAGSLAGGVNTGELFF.

V gene TRBV11-1 combines with J gene TRBJ2-1; the TCRdb D gene call, TRBD1, has no DNA to confirm it. Germline V gene data show CDR1 as SGHAT and CDR2 as FQDESV (reference sequence). The CDR3 runs 13 residues. This chain's CDR3 is CASSLATGNEQFF.

V and J are TRBV6-4 and TRBJ2-7; TCRdb gives TRBD1 as the D gene, but with no DNA this cannot be confirmed. Germline CDR1 is MRHNA and CDR2 is SNTAGT. This CDR3 region has 13 residues. The CDR3 is CASSVRGGYEQYF.

V and J are TRBV4-3 and TRBJ2-7; TCRdb outputs TRBD1, but without DNA this stays unchecked. Germline CDR1 is LGHNA and CDR2 is YSLEER. This CDR3 region has 15 residues. CDR3 region: CASSQRTGLYFEQYF.

The chain carries TRBV20-1 and TRBJ2-4; the TCRdb call, TRBD1, lacks DNA for checking. Germline CDR1 and CDR2: DFQATT and SNEGSKA (reference sequence). CDR3 length equals 13 residues. CDR3 protein: CSARGGTENIQYF.

This rearrangement joins TRBV7-8 to TRBJ1-1; TCRdb names TRBD1, which stays unverified in the absence of DNA. The CDR3 length is 16 residues. Germline V gene data show CDR1 as SGHVS and CDR2 as FQNEAQ. The CDR3 reads CASSRTTGRTNTEAFF.

The chain uses TRBV12-3 or TRBV12-4 and TRBJ1-2; the D call of TRBD1 rests on TCRdb alone, since no DNA is present to check it. This CDR3 has 13 amino acids. CDR3 region: CASRMTGHYGYTF.